This T cell receptor beta chain emerged from a study of T-cell memory formation after mild COVID-19. Study results and caveats: Some SARS-CoV-2-responding clones were already detected in memory before infection.

The length of the CDR3 is 17 residues. The J segment lost 0 bases and the V segment lost 5 bases, leaving 11 bases of the junction unmatched. Germline CDR1 reads LGHNA; CDR2 reads YNFKEQ. A remark on this clonotype: Its antigen remains unidentified.

5'RACE primed from the constant segment yielded TCR alpha and TCR beta cDNA libraries bearing sample barcodes and UMIs. Via MiXCR, TCRdb re-called the 5' RACE reads, giving one row per CDR3 protein. The repertoire holds around 200,000 distinct CDR3 sequences, roughly a fifth seen once, with about 23% in the top ten. Source material: PBMCs or a T cell subset sorted from them (not recorded which). The chain couples TRBV4-2 to TRBJ1-1, with 8 bases fitting TRBD1. The origin of this receptor is an adult woman who had mild COVID-19 (a few samples of this study predate the infection). Cell type and time point are not known. CDR3 in DNA: TGTGCCAGCAGCAAACAGCCTTTGGACAGGGTGAACACTGAAGCTTTCTTT. This gives the protein CASSKQPLDRVNTEAFF.